This TCR beta chain appears in the sequencing data of a study of T-cell memory formation after mild COVID-19. TCRalpha and TCRbeta libraries used 5'RACE with constant-segment primers and UMIs. TCRdb processed the 5' RACE reads anew with MiXCR; each CDR3 protein has one entry. The repertoire holds about 270,000 distinct CDR3 sequences, with 15% to 20% as singletons. The receptor's source is a man aged 18 to 29 who had mild COVID-19 (a few samples of this study predate the infection). Cell type and time point are not known. Input material: PBMCs or a T cell subset sorted from them (not recorded which).

The CDR3 nucleotides are TGTGCCAGCAGTGGCTTGAGCCGGGGACCCCGAGATGAGCAGTTCTTC. It yields the protein CASSGLSRGPRDEQFF. The gene calls are TRBV25-1 and TRBJ2-1; D is tentatively TRBD1 or TRBD2 (5 bases each). The CDR3 runs to 16 residues. Trimming cost V 4 bases and J 8 bases, with 21 bases left between them. Looked up from germline, CDR1 is MGHDK and CDR2 is SYGVNS.